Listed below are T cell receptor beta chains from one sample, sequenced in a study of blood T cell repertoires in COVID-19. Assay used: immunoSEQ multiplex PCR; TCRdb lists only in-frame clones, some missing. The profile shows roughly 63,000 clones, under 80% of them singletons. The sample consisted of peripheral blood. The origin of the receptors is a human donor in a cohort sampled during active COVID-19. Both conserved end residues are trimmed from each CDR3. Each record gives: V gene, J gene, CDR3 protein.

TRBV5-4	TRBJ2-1	ASSLAGGRNTYNEQF
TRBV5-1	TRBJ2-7	ASSSDQGSFFEQY
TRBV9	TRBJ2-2	ASSPRLAGVTGELF
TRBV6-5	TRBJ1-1	ASSSPPGAGEAF
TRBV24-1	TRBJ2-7	ATSWGQGSIYEQY
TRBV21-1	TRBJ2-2	ASSKRTLRREGDTGELF
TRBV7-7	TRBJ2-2	ASSLLGLGAGELF
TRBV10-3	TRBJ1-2	AISEGQDYGYT
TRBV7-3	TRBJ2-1	ASSQGRGEQF
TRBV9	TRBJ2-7	ASSVEPSGLYEQY
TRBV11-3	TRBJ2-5	ASSLGDRADETQY
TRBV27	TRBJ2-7	AINSDTPFDEQY
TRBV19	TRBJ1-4	ASSPLTGLSEKLF
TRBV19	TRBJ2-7	ASSIRGPGSGGKNEQY
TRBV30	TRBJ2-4	AWSVKVGLARDIQY
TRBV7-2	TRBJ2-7	ASSSGGGYEQY
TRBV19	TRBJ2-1	ASSIRQGGGNEQF
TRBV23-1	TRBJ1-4	ASSQFPWPNEKLF
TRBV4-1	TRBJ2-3	ASGAGGSGSKDTQY
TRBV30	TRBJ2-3	AWSGTVLGTDTQY
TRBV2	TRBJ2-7	ARRRLAGVLGEQY
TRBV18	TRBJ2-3	ASSPKGDPDTQY
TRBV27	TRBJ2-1	ASNSGNEQF
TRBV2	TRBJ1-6	ASETENNSPLH
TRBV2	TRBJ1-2	ASSEAGRRLDGYT
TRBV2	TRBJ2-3	ASSDGDTDTQY
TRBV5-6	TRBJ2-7	ASSLRDYEQY